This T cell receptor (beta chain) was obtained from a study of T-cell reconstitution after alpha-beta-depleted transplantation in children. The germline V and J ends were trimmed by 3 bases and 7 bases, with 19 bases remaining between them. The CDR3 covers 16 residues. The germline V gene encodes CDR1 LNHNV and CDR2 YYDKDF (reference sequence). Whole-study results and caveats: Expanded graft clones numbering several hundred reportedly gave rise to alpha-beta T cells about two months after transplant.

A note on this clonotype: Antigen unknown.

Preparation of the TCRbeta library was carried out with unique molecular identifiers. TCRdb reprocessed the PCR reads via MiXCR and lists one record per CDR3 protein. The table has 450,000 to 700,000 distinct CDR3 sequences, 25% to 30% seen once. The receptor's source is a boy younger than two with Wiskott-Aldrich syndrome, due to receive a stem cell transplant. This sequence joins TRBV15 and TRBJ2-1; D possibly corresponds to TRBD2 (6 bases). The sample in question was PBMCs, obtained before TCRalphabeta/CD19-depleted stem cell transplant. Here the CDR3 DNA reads TGTGCCACCAGCAGGCCTGGCGGCGGGATGGGTAATGAGCAGTTCTTC. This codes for CATSRPGGGMGNEQFF.